This section outlines one T cell receptor beta chain sequence together with its context. As yet, its antigen is unknown. The CDR3 covers 14 residues. The germline V and J ends were trimmed by 0 bases and 5 bases, with 9 bases remaining between them. From germline, CDR1 is SGHDT and CDR2 YYEEEE. Repertoires were generated with immunoSEQ multiplex PCR, while TCRdb's copy carries only in-frame clones and drops some. The sample has approximately 83,000 clones; more than 65% are singletons. The sample is drawn from a study of OX40 agonist ivuxolimab in advanced cancers. Study-level results: In the 0.1 to 3.0 mg/kg range, CD4+ and CD8+ blood T cells had expanded clonally by week 6.

The receptor's source is an adult with an advanced solid tumor such as melanoma, head and neck, liver or kidney cancer. Here the sequenced sample was CD4+ or CD8+ T cells sorted from blood, taken in a trial of the OX40 agonist ivuxolimab. This sequence joins TRBV5-6 and TRBJ1-5, with D possibly being TRBD1 (6 bases). Written as DNA, the CDR3 is TGTGCCAGCAGCTTGGCCGGGGGCGATCAGCCCCAGCATTTT. Protein sequence: CASSLAGGDQPQHF. The complete variable domain, with remaining parts taken from reference TRBV5-6 and TRBJ1-5, reads DAGVTQSPTHLIKTRGQQVTLRCSPKSGHDTVSWYQQALGQGPQFIFQYYEEEERQRGNFPDRFSGHQFPNYSSELNVNALLLGDSALYLCASSLAGGDQPQHFGDGTRLSIL.